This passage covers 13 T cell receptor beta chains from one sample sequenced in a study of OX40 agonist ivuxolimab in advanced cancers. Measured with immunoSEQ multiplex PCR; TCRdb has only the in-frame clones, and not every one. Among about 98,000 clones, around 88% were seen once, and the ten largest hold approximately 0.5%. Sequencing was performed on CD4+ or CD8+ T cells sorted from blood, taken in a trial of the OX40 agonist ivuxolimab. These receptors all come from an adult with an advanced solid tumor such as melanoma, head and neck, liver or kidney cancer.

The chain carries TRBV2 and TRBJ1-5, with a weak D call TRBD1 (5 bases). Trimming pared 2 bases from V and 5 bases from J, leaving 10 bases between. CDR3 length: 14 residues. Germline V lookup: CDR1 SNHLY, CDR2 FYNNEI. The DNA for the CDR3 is TGTGCCAGCAGTGAAACGGGGGGGGATCAGCCCCAGCATTTT. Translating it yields CASSETGGDQPQHF.

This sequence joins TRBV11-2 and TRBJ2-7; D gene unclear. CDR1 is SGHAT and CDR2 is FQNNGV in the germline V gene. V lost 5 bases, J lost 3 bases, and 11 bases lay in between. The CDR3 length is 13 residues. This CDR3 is CASSEGPGYEQYF. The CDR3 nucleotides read TGTGCCAGCAGCGAAGGGCCGGGCTACGAGCAGTACTTC.

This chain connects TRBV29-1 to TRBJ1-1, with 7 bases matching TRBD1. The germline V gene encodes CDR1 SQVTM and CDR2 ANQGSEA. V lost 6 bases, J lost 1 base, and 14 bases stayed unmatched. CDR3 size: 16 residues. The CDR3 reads CSVHARGGSSNTEAFF. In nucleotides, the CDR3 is TGCAGCGTCCACGCGAGAGGGGGCTCTTCGAACACTGAAGCTTTCTTT.

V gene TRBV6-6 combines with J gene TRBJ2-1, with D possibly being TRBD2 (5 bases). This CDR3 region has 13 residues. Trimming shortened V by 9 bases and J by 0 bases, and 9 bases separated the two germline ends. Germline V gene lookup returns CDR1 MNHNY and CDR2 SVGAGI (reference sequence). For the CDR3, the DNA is TGTGCCAGTATGGGGAGCTCCTACAATGAGCAGTTCTTC. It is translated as CASMGSSYNEQFF.

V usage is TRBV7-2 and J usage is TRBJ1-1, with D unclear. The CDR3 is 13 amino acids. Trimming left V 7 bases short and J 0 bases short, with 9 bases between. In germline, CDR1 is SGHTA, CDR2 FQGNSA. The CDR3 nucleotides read TGTGCCAGCAACCCGCAGATGAACACTGAAGCTTTCTTT. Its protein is CASNPQMNTEAFF.

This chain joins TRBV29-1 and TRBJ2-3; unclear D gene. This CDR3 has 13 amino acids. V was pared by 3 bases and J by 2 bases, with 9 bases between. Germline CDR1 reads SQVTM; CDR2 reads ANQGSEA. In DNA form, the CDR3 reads TGCAGCGTTGATTTGGCCTACACAGATACGCAGTATTTT. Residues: CSVDLAYTDTQYF.

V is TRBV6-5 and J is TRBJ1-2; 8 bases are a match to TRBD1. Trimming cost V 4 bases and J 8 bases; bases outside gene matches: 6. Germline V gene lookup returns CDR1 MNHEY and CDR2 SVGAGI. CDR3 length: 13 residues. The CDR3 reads CASSSTDRGGYTF. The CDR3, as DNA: TGTGCCAGCAGTTCCACTGACAGGGGAGGCTACACCTTC.

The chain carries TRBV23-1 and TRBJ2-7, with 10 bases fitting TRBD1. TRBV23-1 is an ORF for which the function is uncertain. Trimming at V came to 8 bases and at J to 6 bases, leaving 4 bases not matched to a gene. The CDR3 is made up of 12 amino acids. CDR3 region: CASDRGPFEQYF. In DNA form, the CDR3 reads TGCGCCAGCGACAGGGGGCCGTTCGAGCAGTACTTC.

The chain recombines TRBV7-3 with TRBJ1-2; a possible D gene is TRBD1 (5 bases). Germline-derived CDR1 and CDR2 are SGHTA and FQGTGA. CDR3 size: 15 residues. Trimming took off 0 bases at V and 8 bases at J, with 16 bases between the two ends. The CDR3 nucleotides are TGTGCCAGCAGCTTAACCTCGGATCTCCGGGGGGGCTACACCTTC. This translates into CASSLTSDLRGGYTF.

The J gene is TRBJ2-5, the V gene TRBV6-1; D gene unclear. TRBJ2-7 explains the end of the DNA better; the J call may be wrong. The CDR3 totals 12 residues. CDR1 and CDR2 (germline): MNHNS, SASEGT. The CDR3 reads CASSESLYEQYF. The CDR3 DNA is TGTGCCAGCAGTGAAAGCCTCTACGAGCAGTACTTC.

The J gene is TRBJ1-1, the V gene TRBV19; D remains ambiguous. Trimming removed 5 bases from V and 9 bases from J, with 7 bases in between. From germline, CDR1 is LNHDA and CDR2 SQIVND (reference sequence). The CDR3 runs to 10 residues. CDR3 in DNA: TGTGCCAGTAGTGCAGGTAAAGCTTTCTTT. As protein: CASSAGKAFF.

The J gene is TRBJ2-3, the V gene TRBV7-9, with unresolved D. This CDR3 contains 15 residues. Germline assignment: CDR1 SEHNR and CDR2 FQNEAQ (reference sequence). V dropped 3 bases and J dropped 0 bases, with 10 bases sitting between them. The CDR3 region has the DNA TGTGCCAGCAGCTTGTGGTTGGGTAGCACAGATACGCAGTATTTT. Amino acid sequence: CASSLWLGSTDTQYF.

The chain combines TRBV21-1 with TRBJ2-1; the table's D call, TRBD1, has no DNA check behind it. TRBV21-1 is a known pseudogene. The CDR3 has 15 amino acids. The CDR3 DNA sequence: TGTGCCAGCAGCAAACCCCGGGACATCGGCAATGAGCAGTTCTTC. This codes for CASSKPRDIGNEQFF.